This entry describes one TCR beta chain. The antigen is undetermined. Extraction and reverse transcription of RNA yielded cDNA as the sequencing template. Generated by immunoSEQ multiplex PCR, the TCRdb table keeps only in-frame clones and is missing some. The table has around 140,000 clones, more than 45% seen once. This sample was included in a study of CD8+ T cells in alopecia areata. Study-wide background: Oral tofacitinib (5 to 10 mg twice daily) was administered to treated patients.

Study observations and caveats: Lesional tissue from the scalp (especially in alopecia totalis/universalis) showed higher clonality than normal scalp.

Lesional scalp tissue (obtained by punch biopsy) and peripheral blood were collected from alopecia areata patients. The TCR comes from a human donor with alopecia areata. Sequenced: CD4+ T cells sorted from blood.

The CDR3 spells CASSLTGAADTQYF. The CDR3 nucleotides read TGTGCCAGCAGTTTGACAGGGGCGGCAGATACGCAGTATTTT. The V gene is TRBV2, the J gene TRBJ2-3; 8 bases line up with TRBD1. Germline values: CDR1 SNHLY, CDR2 FYNNEI. The CDR3 is 14 amino acids. V shed 5 bases, J shed 4 bases, and the junction held 5 bases outside the gene matches.